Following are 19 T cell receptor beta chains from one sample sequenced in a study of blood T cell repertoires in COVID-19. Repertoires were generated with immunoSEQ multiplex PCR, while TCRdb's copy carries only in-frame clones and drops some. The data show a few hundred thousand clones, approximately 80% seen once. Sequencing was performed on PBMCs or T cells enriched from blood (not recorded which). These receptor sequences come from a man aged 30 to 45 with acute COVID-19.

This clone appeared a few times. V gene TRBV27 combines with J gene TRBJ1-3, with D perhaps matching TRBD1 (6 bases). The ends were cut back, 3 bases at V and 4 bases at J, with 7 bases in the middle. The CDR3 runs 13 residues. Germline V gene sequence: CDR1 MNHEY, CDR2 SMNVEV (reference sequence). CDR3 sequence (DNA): TGTGCCAGCAGTTTTGGGACAGGAAACACCATATATTTT. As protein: CASSFGTGNTIYF.

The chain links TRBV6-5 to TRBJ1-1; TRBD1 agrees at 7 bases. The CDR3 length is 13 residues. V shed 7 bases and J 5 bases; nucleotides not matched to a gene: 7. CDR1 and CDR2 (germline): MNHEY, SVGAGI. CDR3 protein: CASTATGRTEAFF. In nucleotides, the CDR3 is TGTGCCAGCACCGCGACAGGGCGGACTGAAGCTTTCTTT.

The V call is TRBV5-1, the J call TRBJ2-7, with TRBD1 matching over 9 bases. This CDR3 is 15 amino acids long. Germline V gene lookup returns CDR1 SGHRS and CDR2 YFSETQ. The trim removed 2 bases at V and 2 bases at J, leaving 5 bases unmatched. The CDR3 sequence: CASSFTGTGTYEQYF. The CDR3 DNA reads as TGCGCCAGCAGCTTCACCGGGACAGGGACCTACGAGCAGTACTTC.

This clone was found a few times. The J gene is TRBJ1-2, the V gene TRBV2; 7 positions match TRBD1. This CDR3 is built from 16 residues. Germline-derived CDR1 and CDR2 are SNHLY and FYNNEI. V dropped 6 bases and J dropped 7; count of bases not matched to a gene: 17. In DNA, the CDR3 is TGTGCCAGCAGCCTGGCCCCACTGACAGGGTCCGGTGGCTACACCTTC. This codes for CASSLAPLTGSGGYTF. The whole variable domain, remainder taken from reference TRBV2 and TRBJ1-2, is EPEVTQTPSHQVTQMGQEVILRCVPISNHLYFYWYRQILGQKVEFLVSFYNNEISEKSEIFDDQFSVERPDGSNFTLKIRSTKLEDSAMYFCASSLAPLTGSGGYTFGSGTRLTVV.

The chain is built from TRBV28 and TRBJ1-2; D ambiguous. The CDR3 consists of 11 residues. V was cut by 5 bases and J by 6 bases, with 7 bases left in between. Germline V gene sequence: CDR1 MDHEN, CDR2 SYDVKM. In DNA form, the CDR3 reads TGTGCCAGCAGTATCTCGGATGGCTACACCTTC. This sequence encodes CASSISDGYTF.

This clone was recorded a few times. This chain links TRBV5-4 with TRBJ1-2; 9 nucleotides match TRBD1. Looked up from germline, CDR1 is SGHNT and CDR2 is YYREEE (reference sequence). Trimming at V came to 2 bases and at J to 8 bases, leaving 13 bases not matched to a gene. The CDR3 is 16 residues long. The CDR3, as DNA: TGTGCCAGCAGCTTTTGGGACAGGGTCCAACTAGGGGGCTACACCTTC. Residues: CASSFWDRVQLGGYTF.

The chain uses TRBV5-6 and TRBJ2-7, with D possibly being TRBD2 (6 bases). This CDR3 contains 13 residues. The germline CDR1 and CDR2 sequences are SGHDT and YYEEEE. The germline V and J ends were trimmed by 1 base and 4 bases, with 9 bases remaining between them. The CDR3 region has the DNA TGTGCCAGCAGCTTGTTTGCGGGGTACGAGCAGTACTTC. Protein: CASSLFAGYEQYF. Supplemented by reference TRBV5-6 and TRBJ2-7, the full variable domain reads DAGVTQSPTHLIKTRGQQVTLRCSPKSGHDTVSWYQQALGQGPQFIFQYYEEEERQRGNFPDRFSGHQFPNYSSELNVNALLLGDSALYLCASSLFAGYEQYFGPGTRLTVT.

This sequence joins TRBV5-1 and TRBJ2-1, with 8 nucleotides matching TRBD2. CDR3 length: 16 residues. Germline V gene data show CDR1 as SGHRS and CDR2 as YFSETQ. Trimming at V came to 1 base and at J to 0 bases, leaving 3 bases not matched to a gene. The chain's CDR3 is CASSLKRGSSYNEQFF. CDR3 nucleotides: TGCGCCAGCAGCTTGAAGCGGGGGAGCTCCTACAATGAGCAGTTCTTC.

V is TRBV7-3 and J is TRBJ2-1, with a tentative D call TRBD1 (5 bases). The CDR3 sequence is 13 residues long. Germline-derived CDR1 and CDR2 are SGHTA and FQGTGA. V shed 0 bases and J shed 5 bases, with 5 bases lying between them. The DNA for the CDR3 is TGTGCCAGCAGCTTAACCAGGGACAATGAGCAGTTCTTC. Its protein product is CASSLTRDNEQFF.

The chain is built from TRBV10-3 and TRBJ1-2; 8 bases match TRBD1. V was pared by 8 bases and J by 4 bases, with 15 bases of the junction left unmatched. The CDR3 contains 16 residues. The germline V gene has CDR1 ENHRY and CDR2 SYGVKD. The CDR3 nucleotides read TGTGCCATCGGGTCTGGGACAGGTACCTTCGGCTATGGCTACACCTTC. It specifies CAIGSGTGTFGYGYTF.

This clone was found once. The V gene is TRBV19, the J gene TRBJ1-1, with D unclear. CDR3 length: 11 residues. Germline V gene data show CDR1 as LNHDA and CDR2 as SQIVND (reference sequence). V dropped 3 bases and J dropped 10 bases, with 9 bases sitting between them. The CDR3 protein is CASSMLQAAFF. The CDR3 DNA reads TGTGCCAGTAGTATGTTGCAGGCAGCTTTCTTT.

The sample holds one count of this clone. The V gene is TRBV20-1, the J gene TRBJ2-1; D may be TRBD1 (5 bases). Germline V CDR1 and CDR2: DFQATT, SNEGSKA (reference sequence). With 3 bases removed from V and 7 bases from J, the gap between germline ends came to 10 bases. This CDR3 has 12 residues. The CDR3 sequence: CSASFRVNEQFF. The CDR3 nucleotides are TGCAGTGCTAGTTTCAGGGTGAATGAGCAGTTCTTC.

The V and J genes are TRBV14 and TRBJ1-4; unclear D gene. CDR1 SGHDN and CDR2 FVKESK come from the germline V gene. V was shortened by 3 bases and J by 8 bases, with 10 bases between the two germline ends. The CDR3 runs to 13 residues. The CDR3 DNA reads TGTGCCAGCAGCCACCTAGCGGTAGAAAAACTGTTTTTT. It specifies CASSHLAVEKLFF.

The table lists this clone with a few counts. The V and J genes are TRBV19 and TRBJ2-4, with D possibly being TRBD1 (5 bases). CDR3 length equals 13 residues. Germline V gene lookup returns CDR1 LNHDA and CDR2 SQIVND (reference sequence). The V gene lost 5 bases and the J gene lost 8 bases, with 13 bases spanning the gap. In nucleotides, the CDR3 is TGTGCCAGTAGTCCTCAGGGTAGGGACATTCAGTACTTC. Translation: CASSPQGRDIQYF.

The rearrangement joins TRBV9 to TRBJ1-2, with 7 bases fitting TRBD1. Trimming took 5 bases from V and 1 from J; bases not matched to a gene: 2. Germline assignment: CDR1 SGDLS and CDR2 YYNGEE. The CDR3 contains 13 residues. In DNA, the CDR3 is TGTGCCAGCAGTCCAGGGGGTAACTATGGCTACACCTTC. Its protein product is CASSPGGNYGYTF.

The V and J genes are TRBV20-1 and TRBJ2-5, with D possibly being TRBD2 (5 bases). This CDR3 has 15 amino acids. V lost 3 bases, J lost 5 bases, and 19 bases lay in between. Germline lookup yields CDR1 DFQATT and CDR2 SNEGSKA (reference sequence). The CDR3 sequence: CSASRSEALAETQYF. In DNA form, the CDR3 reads TGCAGTGCTAGTCGTTCGGAGGCACTCGCGGAGACCCAGTACTTC.

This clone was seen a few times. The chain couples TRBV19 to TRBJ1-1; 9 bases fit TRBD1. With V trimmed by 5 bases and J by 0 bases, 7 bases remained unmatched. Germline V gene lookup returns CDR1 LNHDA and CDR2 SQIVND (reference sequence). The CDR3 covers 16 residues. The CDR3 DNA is TGTGCCAGTAGTGGAGGACAGGGGACGATGAACACTGAAGCTTTCTTT. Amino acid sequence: CASSGGQGTMNTEAFF.

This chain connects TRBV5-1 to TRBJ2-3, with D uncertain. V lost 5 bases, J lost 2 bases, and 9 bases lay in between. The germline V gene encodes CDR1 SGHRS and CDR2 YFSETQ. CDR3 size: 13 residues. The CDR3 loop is CASRLALTDTQYF. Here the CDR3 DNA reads TGCGCCAGCAGACTCGCCCTCACAGATACGCAGTATTTT.

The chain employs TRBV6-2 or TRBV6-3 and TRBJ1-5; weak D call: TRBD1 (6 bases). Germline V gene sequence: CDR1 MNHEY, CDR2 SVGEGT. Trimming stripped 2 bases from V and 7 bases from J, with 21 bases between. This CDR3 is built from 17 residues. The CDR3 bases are TGTGCCAGCAGTTACCGCCATATGACAGTAACAGGGCAGCCCCAGCATTTT. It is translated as CASSYRHMTVTGQPQHF.